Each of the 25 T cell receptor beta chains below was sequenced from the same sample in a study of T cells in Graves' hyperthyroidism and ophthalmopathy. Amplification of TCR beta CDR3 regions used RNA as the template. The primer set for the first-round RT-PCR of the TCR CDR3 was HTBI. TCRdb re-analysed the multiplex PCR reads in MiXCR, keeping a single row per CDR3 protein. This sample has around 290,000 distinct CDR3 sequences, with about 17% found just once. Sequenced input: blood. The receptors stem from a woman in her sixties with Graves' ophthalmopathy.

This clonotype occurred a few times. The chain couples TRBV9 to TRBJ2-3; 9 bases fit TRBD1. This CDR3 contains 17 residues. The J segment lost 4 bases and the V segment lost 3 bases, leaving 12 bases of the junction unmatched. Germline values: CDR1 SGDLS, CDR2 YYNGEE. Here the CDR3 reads CASSASTGGQGSDTQYF. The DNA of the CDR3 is TGTGCCAGCAGCGCCTCAACGGGGGGACAGGGATCAGATACGCAGTATTTT.

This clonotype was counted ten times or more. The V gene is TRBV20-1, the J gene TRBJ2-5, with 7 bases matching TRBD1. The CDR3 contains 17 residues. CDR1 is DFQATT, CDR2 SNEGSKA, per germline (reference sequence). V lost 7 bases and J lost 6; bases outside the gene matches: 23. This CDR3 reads CSVKKDRSSIDGKTQYF. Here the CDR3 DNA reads TGCAGTGTCAAGAAGGACAGGTCCTCTATAGATGGCAAGACCCAGTACTTC.

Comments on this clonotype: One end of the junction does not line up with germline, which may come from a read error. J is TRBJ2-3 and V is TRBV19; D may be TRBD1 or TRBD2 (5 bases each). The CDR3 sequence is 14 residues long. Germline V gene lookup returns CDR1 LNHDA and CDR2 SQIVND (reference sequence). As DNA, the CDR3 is TGTGCCAGTGGTATAATGGGGGTCACAGATACGCAGTATTTT. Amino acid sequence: CASGIMGVTDTQYF. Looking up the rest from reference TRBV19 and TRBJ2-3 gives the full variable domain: DGGITQSPKYLFRKEGQNVTLSCEQNLNHDAMYWYRQDPGQGLRLIYYSQIVNDFQKGDIAEGYSVSREKKESFPLTVTSAQKNPTAFYLCASGIMGVTDTQYFGPGTRLTVL.

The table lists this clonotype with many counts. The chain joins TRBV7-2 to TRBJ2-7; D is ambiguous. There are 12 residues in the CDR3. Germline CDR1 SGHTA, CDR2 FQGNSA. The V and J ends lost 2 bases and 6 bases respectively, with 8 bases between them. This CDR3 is CASSLPLREQYF. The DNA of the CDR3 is TGTGCCAGCAGCTTACCACTTCGCGAGCAGTACTTC.

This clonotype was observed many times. CDR3 nucleotides: TGCAGTGCTACAGTGGCCAGAAATCAGCCCCAGCATTTT. Encoded protein: CSATVARNQPQHF. The chain carries TRBV20-1 and TRBJ1-5; D is unresolved. The CDR3 has 13 residues. Between the trimmed V and J ends, which lost 4 bases and 4 bases, there was a span of 11 bases. CDR1 and CDR2 (germline): DFQATT, SNEGSKA (reference sequence).

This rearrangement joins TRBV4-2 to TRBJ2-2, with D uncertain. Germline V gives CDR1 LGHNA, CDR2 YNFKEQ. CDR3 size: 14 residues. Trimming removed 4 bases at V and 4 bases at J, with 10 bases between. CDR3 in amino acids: CASSPRVGTGELFF. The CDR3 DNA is TGTGCCAGCAGCCCACGGGTCGGCACCGGGGAGCTGTTTTTT.

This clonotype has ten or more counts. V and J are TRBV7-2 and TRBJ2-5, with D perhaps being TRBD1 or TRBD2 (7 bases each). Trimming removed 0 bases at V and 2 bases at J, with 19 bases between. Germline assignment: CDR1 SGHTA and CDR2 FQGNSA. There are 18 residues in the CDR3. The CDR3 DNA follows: TGTGCCAGCAGCTTAGCGCCTTCCGGCAGGGGGGGTCAAGAGACCCAGTACTTC. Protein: CASSLAPSGRGGQETQYF.

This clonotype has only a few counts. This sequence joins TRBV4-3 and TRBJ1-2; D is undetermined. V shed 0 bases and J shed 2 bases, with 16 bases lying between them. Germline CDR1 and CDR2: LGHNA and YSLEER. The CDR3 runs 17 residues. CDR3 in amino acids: CASSQDLASGGNYGYTF. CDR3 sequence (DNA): TGCGCCAGCAGCCAAGATTTGGCGTCTGGCGGGAACTATGGCTACACCTTC.

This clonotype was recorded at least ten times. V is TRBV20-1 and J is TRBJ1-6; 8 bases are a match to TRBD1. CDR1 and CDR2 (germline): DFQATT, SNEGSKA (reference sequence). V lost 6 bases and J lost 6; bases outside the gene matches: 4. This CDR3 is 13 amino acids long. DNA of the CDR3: TGCAGTGCCCAGACAGGGGCTAATTCACCCCTCCACTTT. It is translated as CSAQTGANSPLHF.

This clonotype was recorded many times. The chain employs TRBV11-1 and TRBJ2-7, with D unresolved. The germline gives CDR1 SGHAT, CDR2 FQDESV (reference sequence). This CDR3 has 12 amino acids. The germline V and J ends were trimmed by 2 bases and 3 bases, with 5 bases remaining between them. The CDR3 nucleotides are TGTGCCAGCAGCTTATACGGCTACGAGCAGTACTTC. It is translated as CASSLYGYEQYF. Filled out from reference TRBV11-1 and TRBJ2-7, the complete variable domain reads EAEVAQSPRYKITEKSQAVAFWCDPISGHATLYWYRQILGQGPELLVQFQDESVVDDSQLPKDRFSAERLKGVDSTLKIQPAELGDSAMYLCASSLYGYEQYFGPGTRLTVT.

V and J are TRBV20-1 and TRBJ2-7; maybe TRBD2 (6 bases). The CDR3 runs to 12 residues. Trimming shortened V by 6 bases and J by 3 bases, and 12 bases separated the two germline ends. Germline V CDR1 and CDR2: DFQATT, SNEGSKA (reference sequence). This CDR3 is CSARPGDYEQYF. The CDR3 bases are TGCAGTGCACGCCCGGGAGACTACGAGCAGTACTTC.

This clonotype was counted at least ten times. For the CDR3, the DNA is TGTGCCAGCAGTCCCCCCGGGGGAGTGGGACTAGCGTCCTACGAGCAGTACTTC. Protein sequence: CASSPPGGVGLASYEQYF. V and J are TRBV28 and TRBJ2-7; 10 bases map to TRBD2. The ends lost 5 bases at V and 1 base at J; junction bases unmatched: 14. The CDR3 consists of 18 residues. Per germline, CDR1 MDHEN and CDR2 SYDVKM.

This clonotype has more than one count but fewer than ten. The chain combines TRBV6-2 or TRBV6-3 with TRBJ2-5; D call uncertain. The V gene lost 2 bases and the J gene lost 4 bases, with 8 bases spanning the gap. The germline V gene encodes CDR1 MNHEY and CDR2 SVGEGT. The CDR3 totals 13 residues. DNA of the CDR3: TGTGCCAGCAGTTACGAAGTGGGAGAGACCCAGTACTTC. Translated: CASSYEVGETQYF.

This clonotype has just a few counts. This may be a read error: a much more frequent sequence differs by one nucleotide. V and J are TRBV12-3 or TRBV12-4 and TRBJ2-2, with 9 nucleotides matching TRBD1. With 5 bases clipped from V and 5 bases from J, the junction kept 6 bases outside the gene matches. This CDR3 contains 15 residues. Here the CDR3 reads CASSQQGAGTGELFF. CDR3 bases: TGTGCCAGCAGTCAACAGGGGGCAGGGACCGGGGAGCTGTTTTTT.

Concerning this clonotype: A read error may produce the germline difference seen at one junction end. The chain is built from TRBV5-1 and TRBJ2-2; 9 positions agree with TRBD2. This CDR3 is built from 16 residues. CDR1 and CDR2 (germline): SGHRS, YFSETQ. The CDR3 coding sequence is TGTGCCAGCAGCTTGGGAGTGCGGGAGGGCCTCGGGGAGCTGTTTTTT. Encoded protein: CASSLGVREGLGELFF.

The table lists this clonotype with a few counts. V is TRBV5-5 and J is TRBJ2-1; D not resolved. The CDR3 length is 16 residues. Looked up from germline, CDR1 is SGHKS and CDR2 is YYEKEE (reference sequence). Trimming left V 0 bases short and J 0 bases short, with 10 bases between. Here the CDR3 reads CASSLAGASSYNEQFF. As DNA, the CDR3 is TGTGCCAGCAGCTTGGCCGGCGCTAGCTCCTACAATGAGCAGTTCTTC. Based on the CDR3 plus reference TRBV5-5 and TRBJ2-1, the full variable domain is DAGVTQSPTHLIKTRGQQVTLRCSPISGHKSVSWYQQVLGQGPQFIFQYYEKEERGRGNFPDRFSARQFPNYSSELNVNALLLGDSALYLCASSLAGASSYNEQFFGPGTRLTVL.

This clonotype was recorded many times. CDR3 residues: CASSLLGEGYNEQFF. The DNA of the CDR3 is TGTGCCAGCAGCTTATTGGGGGAGGGCTACAATGAGCAGTTCTTC. The chain joins TRBV7-6 to TRBJ2-1; TRBD2 matches at 7 bases. Germline V CDR1 and CDR2: SGHVS, FNYEAQ. The V gene end was trimmed by 2 bases and the J gene end by 3 bases; junction bases not matched to a gene: 4. There are 15 residues in the CDR3.

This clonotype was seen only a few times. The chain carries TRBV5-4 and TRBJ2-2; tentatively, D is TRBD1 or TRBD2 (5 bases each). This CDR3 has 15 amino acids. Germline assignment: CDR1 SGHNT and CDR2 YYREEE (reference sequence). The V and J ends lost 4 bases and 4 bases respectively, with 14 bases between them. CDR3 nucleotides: TGTGCCAGCAGCCCCCCGGGGCGGTTCACCGGGGAGCTGTTTTTT. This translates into CASSPPGRFTGELFF.

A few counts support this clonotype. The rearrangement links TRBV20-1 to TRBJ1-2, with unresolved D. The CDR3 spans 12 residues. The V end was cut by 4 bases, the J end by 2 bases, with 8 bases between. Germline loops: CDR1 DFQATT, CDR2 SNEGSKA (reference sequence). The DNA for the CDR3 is TGCAGTGCTAACCAGGTCAACTATGGCTACACCTTC. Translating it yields CSANQVNYGYTF.

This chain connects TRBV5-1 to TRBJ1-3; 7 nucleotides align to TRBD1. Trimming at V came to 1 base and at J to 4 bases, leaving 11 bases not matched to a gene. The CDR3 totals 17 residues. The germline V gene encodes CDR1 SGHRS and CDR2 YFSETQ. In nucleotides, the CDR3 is TGCGCCAGCAGCTTGTGGGGCACCACGGGACAGGGAAACACCATATATTTT. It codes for CASSLWGTTGQGNTIYF.

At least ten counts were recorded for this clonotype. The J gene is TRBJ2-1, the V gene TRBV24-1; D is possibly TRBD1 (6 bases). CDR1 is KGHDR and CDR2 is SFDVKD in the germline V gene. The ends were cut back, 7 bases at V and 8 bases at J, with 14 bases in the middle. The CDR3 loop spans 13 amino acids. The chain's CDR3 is CATRKTGTDEQFF. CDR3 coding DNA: TGTGCCACCAGAAAAACAGGGACGGATGAGCAGTTCTTC.

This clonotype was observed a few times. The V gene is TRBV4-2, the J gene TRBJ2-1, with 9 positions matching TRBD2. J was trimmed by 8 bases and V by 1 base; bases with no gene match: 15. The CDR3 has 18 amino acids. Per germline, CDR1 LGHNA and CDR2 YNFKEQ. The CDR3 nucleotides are TGTGCCAGCAGCCAAGTGGGGTCAATGGTAGCGGGAGATGATGAGCAGTTCTTC. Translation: CASSQVGSMVAGDDEQFF.

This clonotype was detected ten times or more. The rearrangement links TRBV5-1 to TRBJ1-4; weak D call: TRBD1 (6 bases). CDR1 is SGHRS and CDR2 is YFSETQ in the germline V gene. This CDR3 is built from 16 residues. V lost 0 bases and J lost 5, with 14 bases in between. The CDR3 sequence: CASSLGDTGENEKLFF. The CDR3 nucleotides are TGCGCCAGCAGCTTGGGGGACACCGGCGAAAATGAAAAACTGTTTTTT.

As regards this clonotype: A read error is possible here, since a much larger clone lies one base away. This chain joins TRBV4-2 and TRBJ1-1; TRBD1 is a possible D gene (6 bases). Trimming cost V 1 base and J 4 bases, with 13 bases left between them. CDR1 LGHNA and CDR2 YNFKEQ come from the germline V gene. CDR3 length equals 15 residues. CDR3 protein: CASSQVPEGGTEAFF. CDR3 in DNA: TGTGCCAGCAGCCAAGTTCCGGAGGGGGGCACTGAAGCTTTCTTT.

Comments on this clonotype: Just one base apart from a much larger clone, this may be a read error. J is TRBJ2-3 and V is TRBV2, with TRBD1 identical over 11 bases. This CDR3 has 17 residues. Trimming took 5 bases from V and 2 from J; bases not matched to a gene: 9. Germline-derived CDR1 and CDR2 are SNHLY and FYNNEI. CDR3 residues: CASSQIGTGGFTDTQYF. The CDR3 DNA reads TGTGCCAGCAGTCAAATCGGGACAGGGGGTTTCACAGATACGCAGTATTTT.